This TCR beta chain came from a study of vaccination and CD4 T cells after COVID-19. At the level of the study: Median time from second vaccine dose to sampling was about 77 days (14 to 241). Findings and limits, study-wide: Reactive clonotype counts went from median around 20 after infection to 35 to 40 after vaccination, nonsignificantly.

Germline CDR1 and CDR2: SGHTA and FQGTGA. This CDR3 has 15 amino acids. Trimming pared 0 bases from V and 7 bases from J, leaving 15 bases between. Treatment described: approximately 11-day PBMC culture with coronavirus spike peptide pools or control peptides (ViraFEST assay). Oncomine TCR Beta short-read sequencing was applied to DNA from cultured CD4+ T cells. TCRdb fed the PCR reads into MiXCR, producing one record per CDR3 protein. This table has over 8,500 distinct CDR3 sequences, more than 20% appearing once. By share, this clonotype counts as medium-sized (0.01 to 0.1%). The antigen remains undetermined.

This sequence joins TRBV7-3 and TRBJ1-1, with D perhaps TRBD1 (5 bases). This TCR came from a human donor who had recovered from COVID-19. The sample in question was CD4+ T cells from blood, cultured in vitro, obtained after SARS-CoV-2 vaccination. CDR3 loop: CASSLTGGGTVEAFF. CDR3 DNA sequence: TGTGCCAGCAGCTTAACCGGGGGAGGTACCGTTGAAGCTTTCTTT.